This T cell receptor (beta chain) emerged from a study of T cells in women clearing cervical HPV infection. Study overall: Cases: HPV16-related CIN3 or worse on histology, 2 invasive cancers. Case blood was drawn when the lesion was first found; control blood after infection became undetectable.

The method was immunoSEQ multiplex PCR; TCRdb's version includes in-frame clones alone and lacks a portion of them. The sample table sets out tens of thousands of clones. Notes on the study in general: Associations may precede or follow infection; HPV-specific or memory T cells were not isolated.

Worth noting for this clone: Its antigen is undetermined.

This sequence was found in a woman aged 18 to 75 with a cervical HPV16 infection that either progressed to CIN3+ or cleared (not recorded which). The specimen was blood buffy coat.

This chain's CDR3 is CASSRQGAGTEAFF. The CDR3 bases that were read are TGTGCCAGCAGCCGACAGGGAGCAGGCACTGAA. The chain couples TRBV7-9 to TRBJ1-1; 7 bases match TRBD1. From the germline J gene comes the end of the CDR3, since the read stops 3 residues before it. Trimming at V came to 5 bases and at J to 4 bases, leaving 7 bases not matched to a gene. The CDR3 sequence is 14 residues long. CDR1 and CDR2 (germline): SEHNR, FQNEAQ (reference sequence).